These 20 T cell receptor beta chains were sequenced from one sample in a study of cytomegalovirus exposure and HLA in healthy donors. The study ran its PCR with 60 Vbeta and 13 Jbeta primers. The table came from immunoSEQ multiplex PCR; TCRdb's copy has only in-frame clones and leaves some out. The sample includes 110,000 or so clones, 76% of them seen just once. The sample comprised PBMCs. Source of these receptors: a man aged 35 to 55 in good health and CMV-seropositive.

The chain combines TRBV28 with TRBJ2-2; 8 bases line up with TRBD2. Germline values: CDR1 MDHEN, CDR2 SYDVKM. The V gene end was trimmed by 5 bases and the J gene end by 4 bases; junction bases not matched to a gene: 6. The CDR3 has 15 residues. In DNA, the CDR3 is TGTGCCAGCAGTCCGGGGGGGGTCACCACCGGGGAGCTGTTTTTT. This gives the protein CASSPGGVTTGELFF.

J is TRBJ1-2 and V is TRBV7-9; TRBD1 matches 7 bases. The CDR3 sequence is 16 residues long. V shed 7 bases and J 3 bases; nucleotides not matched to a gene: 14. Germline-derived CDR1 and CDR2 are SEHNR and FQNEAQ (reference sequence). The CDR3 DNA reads TGTGCCAGCACCACGACAGGGAGCGAGTATTACTATGGCTACACCTTC. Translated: CASTTTGSEYYYGYTF.

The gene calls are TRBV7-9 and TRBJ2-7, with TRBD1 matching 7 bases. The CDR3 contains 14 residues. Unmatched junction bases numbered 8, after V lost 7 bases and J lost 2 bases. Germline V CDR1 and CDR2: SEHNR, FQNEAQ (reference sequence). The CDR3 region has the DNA TGTGCCAGCACTGATACAGGGGACCCCTACGAGCAGTACTTC. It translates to CASTDTGDPYEQYF.

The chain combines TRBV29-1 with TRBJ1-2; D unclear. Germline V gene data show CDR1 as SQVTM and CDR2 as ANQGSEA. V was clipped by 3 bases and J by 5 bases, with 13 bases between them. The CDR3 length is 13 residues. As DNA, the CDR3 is TGCAGCGTTGACGGGTCGGGAAAATATGGCTACACCTTC. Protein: CSVDGSGKYGYTF.

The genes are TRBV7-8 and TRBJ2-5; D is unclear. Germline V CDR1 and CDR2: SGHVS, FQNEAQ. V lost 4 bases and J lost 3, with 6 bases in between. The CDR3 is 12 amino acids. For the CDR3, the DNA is TGTGCCAGCAGCTCCGGAGAAGAGACCCAGTACTTC. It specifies CASSSGEETQYF.

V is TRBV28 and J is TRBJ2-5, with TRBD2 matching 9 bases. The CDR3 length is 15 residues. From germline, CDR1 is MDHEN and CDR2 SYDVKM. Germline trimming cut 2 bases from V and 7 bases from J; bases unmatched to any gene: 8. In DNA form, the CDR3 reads TGTGCCAGCAGTTTAAGTAGCGGGGGAGTTGGGACCCAGTACTTC. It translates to CASSLSSGGVGTQYF. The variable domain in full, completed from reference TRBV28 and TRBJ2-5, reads DVKVTQSSRYLVKRTGEKVFLECVQDMDHENMFWYRQDPGLGLRLIYFSYDVKMKEKGDIPEGYSVSREKKERFSLILESASTNQTSMYLCASSLSSGGVGTQYFGPGTRLLVL.

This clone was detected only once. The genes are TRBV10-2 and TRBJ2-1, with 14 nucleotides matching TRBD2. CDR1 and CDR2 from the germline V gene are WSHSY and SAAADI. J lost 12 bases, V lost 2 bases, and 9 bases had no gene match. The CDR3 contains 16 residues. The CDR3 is CASSEMTSGRAIGQFF. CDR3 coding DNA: TGCGCCAGCAGTGAGATGACTAGCGGGAGGGCCATTGGGCAGTTCTTC.

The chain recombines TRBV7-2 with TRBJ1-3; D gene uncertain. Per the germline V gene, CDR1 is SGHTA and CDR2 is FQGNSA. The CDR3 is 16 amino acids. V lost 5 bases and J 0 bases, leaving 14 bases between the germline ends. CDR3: CASSRGLTSSGNTIYF. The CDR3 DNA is TGTGCCAGCAGCCGCGGACTGACGAGCTCTGGAAACACCATATATTTT.

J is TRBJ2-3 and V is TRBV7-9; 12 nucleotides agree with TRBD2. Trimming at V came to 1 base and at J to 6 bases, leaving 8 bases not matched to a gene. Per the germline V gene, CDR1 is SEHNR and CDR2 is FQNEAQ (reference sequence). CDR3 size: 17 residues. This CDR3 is CASSLGELAGGLDTQYF. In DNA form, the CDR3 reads TGTGCCAGCAGCTTAGGGGAACTAGCGGGAGGTTTGGATACGCAGTATTTT.

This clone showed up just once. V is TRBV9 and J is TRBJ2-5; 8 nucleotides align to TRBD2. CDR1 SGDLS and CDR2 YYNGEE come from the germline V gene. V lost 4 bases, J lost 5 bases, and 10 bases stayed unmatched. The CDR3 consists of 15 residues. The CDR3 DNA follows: TGTGCCAGCAGCTCCCGGGGGGGAACAGGGGAGACCCAGTACTTC. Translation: CASSSRGGTGETQYF.

The CDR3 bases are TGTGCCAGCAGCTTGGCCAGGGGGCTAGGAGAGGCAGGCTACACCTTC. It encodes CASSLARGLGEAGYTF. This chain uses TRBV5-4 with TRBJ1-2; 8 nucleotides line up with TRBD1. This CDR3 has 16 amino acids. V was pared by 0 bases and J by 8 bases, with 12 bases of the junction left unmatched. Germline CDR1 SGHNT, CDR2 YYREEE (reference sequence).

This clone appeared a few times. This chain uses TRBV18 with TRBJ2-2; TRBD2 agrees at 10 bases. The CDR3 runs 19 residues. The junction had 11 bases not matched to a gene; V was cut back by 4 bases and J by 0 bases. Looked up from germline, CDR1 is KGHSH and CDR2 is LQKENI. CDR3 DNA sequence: TGTGCCAGCTCACGACCTCTACTAGCGGGATCCTCGAACACCGGGGAGCTGTTTTTT. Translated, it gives CASSRPLLAGSSNTGELFF.

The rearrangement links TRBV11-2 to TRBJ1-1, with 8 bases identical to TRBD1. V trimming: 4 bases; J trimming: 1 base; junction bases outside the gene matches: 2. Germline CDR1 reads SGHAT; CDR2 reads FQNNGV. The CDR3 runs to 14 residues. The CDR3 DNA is TGTGCCAGCAGCTCGGACAGGGCGAACACTGAAGCTTTCTTT. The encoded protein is CASSSDRANTEAFF.

CDR3 bases: TGCAGCGTTGACAGGTGGGACTATGGCTACACCTTC. It translates to CSVDRWDYGYTF. The V and J genes are TRBV29-1 and TRBJ1-2; D call uncertain. The germline V gene has CDR1 SQVTM and CDR2 ANQGSEA. The V and J ends lost 3 bases and 3 bases respectively, with 8 bases between them. The CDR3 is 12 amino acids.

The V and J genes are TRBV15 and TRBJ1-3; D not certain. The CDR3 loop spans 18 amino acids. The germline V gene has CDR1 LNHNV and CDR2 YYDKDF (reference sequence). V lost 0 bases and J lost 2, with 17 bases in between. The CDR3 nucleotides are TGTGCCACCAGCAGAGATGTTGGGAGGAAGGGCCCTGGAAACACCATATATTTT. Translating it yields CATSRDVGRKGPGNTIYF.

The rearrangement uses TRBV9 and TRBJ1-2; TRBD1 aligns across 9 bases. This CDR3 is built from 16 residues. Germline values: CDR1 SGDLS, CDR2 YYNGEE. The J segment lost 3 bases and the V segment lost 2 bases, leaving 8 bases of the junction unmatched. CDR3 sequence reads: CASSVDSGTGYYGYTF. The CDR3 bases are TGTGCCAGCAGCGTCGATTCCGGGACAGGGTACTATGGCTACACCTTC.

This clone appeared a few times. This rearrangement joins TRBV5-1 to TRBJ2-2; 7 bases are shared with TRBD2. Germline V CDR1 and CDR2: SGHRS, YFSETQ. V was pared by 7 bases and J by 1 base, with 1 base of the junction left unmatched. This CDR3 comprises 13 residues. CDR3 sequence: CASASGNTGELFF. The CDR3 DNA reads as TGCGCCAGCGCTAGCGGGAACACCGGGGAGCTGTTTTTT.

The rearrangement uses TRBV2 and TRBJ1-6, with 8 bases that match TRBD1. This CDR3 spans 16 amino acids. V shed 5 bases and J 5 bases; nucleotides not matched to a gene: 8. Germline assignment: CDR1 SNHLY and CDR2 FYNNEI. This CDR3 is CASSQGAGWNNSPLHF. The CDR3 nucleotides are TGTGCCAGCAGTCAGGGGGCGGGGTGGAATAATTCACCCCTCCACTTT.

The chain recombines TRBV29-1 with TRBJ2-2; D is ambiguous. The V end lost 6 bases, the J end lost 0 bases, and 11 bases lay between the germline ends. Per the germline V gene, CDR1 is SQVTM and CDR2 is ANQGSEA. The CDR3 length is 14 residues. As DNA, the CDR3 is TGCAGCGTAACAGTTTTATCGAACACCGGGGAGCTGTTTTTT. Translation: CSVTVLSNTGELFF.

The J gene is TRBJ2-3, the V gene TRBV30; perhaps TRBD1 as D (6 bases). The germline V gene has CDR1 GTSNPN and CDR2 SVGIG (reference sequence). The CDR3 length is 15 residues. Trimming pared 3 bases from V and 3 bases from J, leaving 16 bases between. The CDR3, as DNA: TGTGCCTGGAGGTATGACAGGCCTTTTACAGATACGCAGTATTTT. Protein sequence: CAWRYDRPFTDTQYF.